This T cell receptor (beta chain) was sequenced in a study of control samples from healthy donors and cancer patients. Using immunoSEQ multiplex PCR, the repertoire was profiled, and TCRdb retains in-frame clones only, with some absent. The profile shows about 83,000 clones, 91% of them singletons. Trimming took off 6 bases at V and 1 base at J, with 19 bases between the two ends. This CDR3 has 17 amino acids. CDR1 is MDHEN and CDR2 is SYDVKM in the germline V gene. The TCR comes from a man in his thirties or forties in good health. Sequenced sample: blood. The chain couples TRBV28 to TRBJ1-5; D is unresolved. This CDR3 reads CASSTQEGDRSNQPQHF. The CDR3 DNA sequence: TGTGCCAGCAGCACCCAAGAGGGAGACCGGAGCAATCAGCCCCAGCATTTT. Together with reference TRBV28 and TRBJ1-5, the CDR3 gives the full variable domain: DVKVTQSSRYLVKRTGEKVFLECVQDMDHENMFWYRQDPGLGLRLIYFSYDVKMKEKGDIPEGYSVSREKKERFSLILESASTNQTSMYLCASSTQEGDRSNQPQHFGDGTRLSIL.